One sample yielded the 17 T cell receptor beta chains listed below, sequenced in a study of CD8 T cells in Susac syndrome. Random hexamers were used to reverse transcribe an amount of roughly 0.45 to 1 ug RNA. TCRdb re-analysed the immunoSEQ multiplex PCR reads in MiXCR, keeping a single row per CDR3 protein. The sample has around 77,000 distinct CDR3 sequences, 96% seen once. The sequenced sample consisted of CD4+ T cells from PBMCs. These receptors were obtained from a human donor with multiple sclerosis.

V gene TRBV20-1 combines with J gene TRBJ2-5; TRBD1 matches at 8 bases. This CDR3 spans 14 amino acids. The V segment lost 6 bases and the J segment 5 bases; nucleotides outside the gene matches: 11. CDR1 and CDR2 (germline): DFQATT, SNEGSKA (reference sequence). DNA of the CDR3: TGCAGTGCACCCGGGACAGGTGGTTTGGAGACCCAGTACTTC. Translation gives CSAPGTGGLETQYF.

The CDR3 nucleotides read TGTGCCAGTCGTCACCGCGGCTCCTACAATGAGCAGTTCTTC. It specifies CASRHRGSYNEQFF. The J gene is TRBJ2-1, the V gene TRBV19, with D unresolved. The CDR3 has 14 amino acids. V lost 8 bases to trimming and J lost 0 bases, with 11 bases between them. The germline V gene has CDR1 LNHDA and CDR2 SQIVND (reference sequence). The full variable domain, in which reference TRBV19 and TRBJ2-1 provide the parts outside the CDR3, is DGGITQSPKYLFRKEGQNVTLSCEQNLNHDAMYWYRQDPGQGLRLIYYSQIVNDFQKGDIAEGYSVSREKKESFPLTVTSAQKNPTAFYLCASRHRGSYNEQFFGPGTRLTVL.

The rearrangement uses TRBV9 and TRBJ2-2; 11 positions agree with TRBD2. V trimming: 0 bases; J trimming: 5 bases; junction bases outside the gene matches: 3. The CDR3 totals 16 residues. Germline V gene sequence: CDR1 SGDLS, CDR2 YYNGEE. The CDR3 region is CASSVATSGETGELFF. As DNA, the CDR3 is TGTGCCAGCAGCGTAGCGACTAGCGGGGAGACCGGGGAGCTGTTTTTT.

The rearrangement links TRBV7-2 to TRBJ1-2, with TRBD1 matching over 9 bases. The trim removed 0 bases at V and 5 bases at J, leaving 4 bases unmatched. This CDR3 has 15 residues. Looked up from germline, CDR1 is SGHTA and CDR2 is FQGNSA. CDR3 bases: TGTGCCAGCAGCTTAGCGCGGGACAGGGTATATGGCTACACCTTC. It is translated as CASSLARDRVYGYTF.

J is TRBJ2-7 and V is TRBV3-1; 12 bases agree with TRBD2. CDR3 length: 18 amino acids. Per germline, CDR1 LGHDT and CDR2 YNNKEL (reference sequence). V gave up 4 bases and J gave up 9 bases; unmatched junction bases: 19. CDR3: CASSPAYGLAGGRQGQYF. CDR3 nucleotide sequence: TGTGCCAGCAGCCCAGCCTATGGGCTAGCGGGGGGGCGGCAGGGGCAGTACTTC.

The V call is TRBV3-1, the J call TRBJ2-7, with a possible D match to TRBD1 (6 bases). The CDR3 contains 12 residues. Between the trimmed V and J ends, which lost 1 base and 7 bases, there was a span of 8 bases. Germline V gene data show CDR1 as LGHDT and CDR2 as YNNKEL (reference sequence). CDR3: CASSQGRGEQYF. The CDR3 DNA reads as TGTGCCAGCAGCCAAGGCAGGGGAGAGCAGTACTTC.

This chain joins TRBV29-1 and TRBJ2-1, with a weak D call TRBD2 (6 bases). Trimming pared 7 bases from V and 2 bases from J, leaving 15 bases between. The CDR3 sequence is 14 residues long. Germline V gene lookup returns CDR1 SQVTM and CDR2 ANQGSEA. CDR3 amino acids: CSAGRESTYNEQFF. Here the CDR3 DNA reads TGCAGCGCGGGCCGGGAGTCAACCTACAATGAGCAGTTCTTC.

This chain joins TRBV12-3 or TRBV12-4 and TRBJ2-5; TRBD1 matches 12 bases. This CDR3 region has 17 residues. The J segment lost 5 bases and the V segment lost 3 bases, leaving 10 bases of the junction unmatched. CDR3 protein: CASSFSPGTGGGETQYF. DNA of the CDR3: TGTGCCAGCAGTTTCAGCCCCGGGACAGGGGGCGGGGAGACCCAGTACTTC.

V and J are TRBV4-3 and TRBJ2-7, with TRBD1 matching over 10 bases. The CDR3 consists of 17 residues. Germline V lookup: CDR1 LGHNA, CDR2 YSLEER. J was trimmed by 2 bases and V by 2 bases; bases with no gene match: 9. CDR3 in amino acids: CASSQLQTGTGAYEQYF. The DNA for the CDR3 is TGCGCCAGCAGCCAACTACAAACCGGGACAGGGGCCTACGAGCAGTACTTC.

The chain couples TRBV29-1 to TRBJ2-3; the match to TRBD2 covers 12 bases. CDR1 is SQVTM, CDR2 ANQGSEA, per germline. CDR3 length: 15 amino acids. After removal of 4 bases from V and 2 bases from J, the junction contained 4 bases not matched to a gene. CDR3: CSVALAGGNTDTQYF. Here the CDR3 DNA reads TGCAGCGTTGCTCTAGCGGGGGGGAACACAGATACGCAGTATTTT.

V gene TRBV19 combines with J gene TRBJ2-3; TRBD2 might be the D (6 bases). V dropped 4 bases and J dropped 3 bases, with 17 bases sitting between them. The CDR3 runs to 16 residues. Per germline, CDR1 LNHDA and CDR2 SQIVND (reference sequence). CDR3 DNA: TGTGCCAGTAGTAATAGGCTGCGGGGTGGGACAGATACGCAGTATTTT. Its protein product is CASSNRLRGGTDTQYF.

The chain has TRBV20-1 and TRBJ1-6, with 8 bases aligning to TRBD1. Trimming at V came to 5 bases and at J to 9 bases, leaving 15 bases not matched to a gene. The germline CDR1 and CDR2 sequences are DFQATT and SNEGSKA (reference sequence). The CDR3 is 16 residues long. Here the CDR3 DNA reads TGCAGTGCTTTACCAAGTCGACAGGGGCAGACTTCACCCCTCCACTTT. Its protein product is CSALPSRQGQTSPLHF.

A single count supports this clonotype. The V and J genes are TRBV20-1 and TRBJ2-3, with unresolved D. Between the trimmed V and J ends, which lost 6 bases and 2 bases, there was a span of 3 bases. This CDR3 has 10 residues. Germline loops: CDR1 DFQATT, CDR2 SNEGSKA (reference sequence). The CDR3 sequence is CSATTDTQYF. CDR3 DNA: TGCAGTGCGACCACAGATACGCAGTATTTT.

The chain recombines TRBV6-1 with TRBJ1-5; 9 nucleotides agree with TRBD1. Germline CDR1 and CDR2: MNHNS and SASEGT. V shed 6 bases and J 5 bases; nucleotides not matched to a gene: 8. The CDR3 consists of 15 residues. CDR3 in DNA: TGTGCCAGCAGCCGGGGACAGGGAGTAGATCAGCCCCAGCATTTT. Protein sequence: CASSRGQGVDQPQHF.

The rearrangement joins TRBV6-1 to TRBJ1-6; D unclear. V lost 0 bases and J 14 bases, leaving 17 bases between the germline ends. The CDR3 has 15 amino acids. Per germline, CDR1 MNHNS and CDR2 SASEGT. CDR3: CASSEAGSPKVALHF. The CDR3 DNA reads TGTGCCAGCAGTGAAGCGGGCAGCCCTAAGGTGGCCCTCCACTTT.

DNA of the CDR3: TGTGCCAGCAGTTCGAGGGGGCGCCCCTACAATGAGCAGTTCTTC. It is translated as CASSSRGRPYNEQFF. This chain joins TRBV6-2 or TRBV6-3 and TRBJ2-1; TRBD1 aligns across 7 bases. Trimming took 4 bases from V and 2 from J; bases not matched to a gene: 5. This CDR3 has 15 residues. Germline CDR1 MNHEY, CDR2 SVGEGT.

The rearrangement uses TRBV28 and TRBJ2-2; D gene ambiguous. Trimming pared 4 bases from V and 6 bases from J, leaving 6 bases between. The CDR3 consists of 12 residues. The germline CDR1 and CDR2 sequences are MDHEN and SYDVKM. CDR3 nucleotide sequence: TGTGCCAGCAGTTGGGTCTCCGGGGAGCTGTTTTTT. It codes for CASSWVSGELFF.